This entry is about one TCR beta chain. This entry comes from a study of blood T cell repertoires in COVID-19. As for the study in general: The United States, Italy and Spain were the sources of the acute and convalescent COVID-19 samples.

Methods used by the authors: From reference gene primer amplification, estimates of nucleated cell counts were derived. Sequenced by immunoSEQ multiplex PCR; TCRdb stores in-frame clones only, minus some. Clonal size and the V and J genes are those of that table, whereas D and trimming came from the DNA. The sample gives 100,000 to 150,000 clones, 85% of which show up once; over 25% is in the top ten. This CDR3 is 14 amino acids long. Germline V CDR1 and CDR2: SGHTA, FQGNSA. J was trimmed by 5 bases and V by 4 bases; bases with no gene match: 5. The sequence derives from a woman of 80 years or more with acute or convalescent COVID-19. Input material: peripheral blood. V is TRBV7-2 and J is TRBJ1-1; 9 nucleotides agree with TRBD1. CDR3 sequence: CASSSDRGWTEAFF. CDR3 bases: TGTGCCAGCAGCTCCGACAGGGGGTGGACTGAAGCTTTCTTT.